The subject of this entry is one TCR beta chain. The CDR3 loop spans 13 amino acids. The V segment lost 4 bases and the J segment 4 bases; nucleotides outside the gene matches: 3. Germline lookup yields CDR1 MNHEY and CDR2 SVGAGI. This table comes from immunoSEQ multiplex PCR, and its TCRdb copy is limited to in-frame clones, with some not included. The sample contains tens of thousands of clones, roughly 93% of which appear only once. These data come from a study of control samples from healthy donors and cancer patients. Sequenced: PBMCs. The source is a woman aged 40 to 49 with lung cancer. The J gene is TRBJ1-2, the V gene TRBV6-5; 7 bases are a match to TRBD1. The CDR3 bases are TGTGCCAGCAGTTTTCGACAGGGCTATGGCTACACCTTC. Its protein product is CASSFRQGYGYTF.